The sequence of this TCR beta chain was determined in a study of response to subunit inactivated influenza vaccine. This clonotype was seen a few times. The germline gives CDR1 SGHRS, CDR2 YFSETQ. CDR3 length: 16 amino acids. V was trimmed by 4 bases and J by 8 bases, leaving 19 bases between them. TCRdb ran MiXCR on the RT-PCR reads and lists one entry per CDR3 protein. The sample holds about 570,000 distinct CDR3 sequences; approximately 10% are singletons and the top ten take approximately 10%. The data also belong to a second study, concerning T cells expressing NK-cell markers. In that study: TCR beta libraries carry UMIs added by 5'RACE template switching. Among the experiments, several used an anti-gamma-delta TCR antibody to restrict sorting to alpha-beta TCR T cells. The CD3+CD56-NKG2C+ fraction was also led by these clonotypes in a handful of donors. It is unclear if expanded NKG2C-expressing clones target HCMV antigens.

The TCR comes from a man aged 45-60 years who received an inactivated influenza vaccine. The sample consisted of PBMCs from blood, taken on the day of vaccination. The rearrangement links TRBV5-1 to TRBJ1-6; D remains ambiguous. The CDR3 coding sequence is TGCGCCAGCAGCACAGAACCATCACTCGGGTATTCACCCCTCCACTTT. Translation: CASSTEPSLGYSPLHF.